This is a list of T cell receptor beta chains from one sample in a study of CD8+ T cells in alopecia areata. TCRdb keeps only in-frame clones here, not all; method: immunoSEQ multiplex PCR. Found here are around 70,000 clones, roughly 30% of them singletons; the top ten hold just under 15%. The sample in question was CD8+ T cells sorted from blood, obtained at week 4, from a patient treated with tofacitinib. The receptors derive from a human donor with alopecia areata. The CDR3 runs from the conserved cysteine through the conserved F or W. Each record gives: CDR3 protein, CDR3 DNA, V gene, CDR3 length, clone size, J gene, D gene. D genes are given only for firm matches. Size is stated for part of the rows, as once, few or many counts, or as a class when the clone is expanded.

CDR3: CAWSGTGATYEQYF; DNA: TGTGCCTGGAGTGGGACAGGGGCTACCTACGAGCAGTACTTC; V: TRBV30; length: 14; size: NA; J: TRBJ2-7; D: TRBD1
CDR3: CASSWRPGSGSPQETQYF; DNA: TGCGCCAGCAGCTGGAGGCCCGGGTCAGGGAGCCCCCAAGAGACCCAGTACTTC; V: TRBV5-1; length: 18; size: few; J: TRBJ2-5; D: NA
CDR3: CSVDLRASSYNEQFF; DNA: TGCAGCGTCGACCTCAGGGCAAGCTCCTACAATGAGCAGTTCTTC; V: TRBV29-1; length: 15; size: NA; J: TRBJ2-1; D: NA
CDR3: CASSLPIGRQPQHF; DNA: TGTGCCAGCAGCTTACCCATAGGTCGTCAGCCCCAGCATTTT; V: TRBV7-8; length: 14; size: few; J: TRBJ1-5; D: NA
CDR3: CASSPTGFRATNYGYTF; DNA: TGTGCCAGCAGCCCAACAGGGTTTAGGGCGACAAACTATGGCTACACCTTC; V: TRBV7-2; length: 17; size: NA; J: TRBJ1-2; D: NA
CDR3: CAWSTQGAVWTSGQETQYF; DNA: TGTGCCTGGAGCACACAGGGGGCGGTTTGGACTAGCGGCCAAGAGACCCAGTACTTC; V: TRBV30; length: 19; size: NA; J: TRBJ2-5; D: NA
CDR3: CSAPFGGNGYTF; DNA: TGCAGCGCCCCTTTCGGCGGGAATGGCTACACCTTC; V: TRBV29-1; length: 12; size: NA; J: TRBJ1-2; D: NA
CDR3: CAWSTASGFTEQYF; DNA: TGTGCCTGGAGTACAGCTAGCGGATTTACGGAGCAGTACTTC; V: TRBV30; length: 14; size: NA; J: TRBJ2-7; D: TRBD2
CDR3: CASSLNSGDSYNEQFF; DNA: TGCGCCAGCAGCTTGAATAGCGGTGACTCCTACAATGAGCAGTTCTTC; V: TRBV5-1; length: 16; size: few; J: TRBJ2-1; D: NA
CDR3: CASEGSHGYTF; DNA: TGTGCCAGCGAGGGGTCCCATGGCTACACCTTC; V: TRBV9; length: 11; size: NA; J: TRBJ1-2; D: NA
CDR3: CASSVIQGEAQHF; DNA: TGTGCCAGCAGTGTCATACAGGGGGAAGCCCAGCATTTT; V: TRBV6-1; length: 13; size: NA; J: TRBJ1-5; D: TRBD1
CDR3: CASSPAAGLAGVGTHYNEQFF; DNA: TGTGCTAGCAGCCCGGCGGCCGGACTAGCGGGAGTTGGGACCCATTACAATGAGCAGTTCTTC; V: TRBV7-7; length: 21; size: few; J: TRBJ2-1; D: TRBD2
CDR3: CSVEDGAAAFF; DNA: TGCAGCGTTGAAGACGGAGCGGCAGCTTTCTTT; V: TRBV29-1; length: 11; size: few; J: TRBJ1-1; D: NA
CDR3: CASSLSGLSGNTIYF; DNA: TGCGCCAGCAGCTTGTCGGGGTTATCAGGAAACACCATATATTTT; V: TRBV5-1; length: 15; size: NA; J: TRBJ1-3; D: NA
CDR3: CASSRGLGDPLYEQYF; DNA: TGCGCCAGCAGCCGAGGACTCGGGGACCCTCTCTACGAGCAGTACTTC; V: TRBV4-1; length: 16; size: few; J: TRBJ2-7; D: NA
CDR3: CAISLAGEIGELFF; DNA: TGTGCCATCAGCCTAGCGGGGGAGATCGGGGAGCTGTTTTTT; V: TRBV10-3; length: 14; size: NA; J: TRBJ2-2; D: TRBD2
CDR3: CAWSVGQGALNYGYTF; DNA: TGTGCCTGGAGTGTGGGACAGGGGGCTCTAAACTATGGCTACACCTTC; V: TRBV30; length: 16; size: NA; J: TRBJ1-2; D: TRBD1
CDR3: CASSLEGMNTEAFF; DNA: TGCGCCAGCAGCTTGGAGGGTATGAACACTGAAGCTTTCTTT; V: TRBV5-1; length: 14; size: NA; J: TRBJ1-1; D: NA
CDR3: CSVVVEGPNQPQHF; DNA: TGCAGCGTTGTCGTGGAGGGACCTAATCAGCCCCAGCATTTT; V: TRBV29-1; length: 14; size: NA; J: TRBJ1-5; D: NA
CDR3: CASSLASGDQETQYF; DNA: TGTGCCAGCAGCTTGGCTAGCGGAGACCAAGAGACCCAGTACTTC; V: TRBV5-4; length: 15; size: NA; J: TRBJ2-5; D: TRBD2
CDR3: CASSEGLAPYGQYF; DNA: TGTGCCAGCAGCGAGGGACTAGCGCCCTACGGGCAGTACTTC; V: TRBV13; length: 14; size: few; J: TRBJ2-7; D: TRBD2
CDR3: CASSLGTPANYGYTF; DNA: TGTGCCAGCAGCTTAGGAACGCCGGCTAACTATGGCTACACCTTC; V: TRBV7-9; length: 15; size: few; J: TRBJ1-2; D: NA
CDR3: CASSLSTTETQYF; DNA: TGTGCCAGCAGCTTAAGCACTACAGAGACCCAGTACTTC; V: TRBV7-9; length: 13; size: few; J: TRBJ2-5; D: NA
CDR3: CSVEDLGARSYEQYF; DNA: TGCAGCGTTGAAGATCTGGGGGCGAGGTCCTACGAGCAGTACTTC; V: TRBV29-1; length: 15; size: NA; J: TRBJ2-7; D: NA
CDR3: CAWSPGTGETYTF; DNA: TGTGCCTGGAGCCCCGGGACAGGGGAAACCTACACCTTC; V: TRBV30; length: 13; size: once; J: TRBJ1-2; D: TRBD1
CDR3: CASSSRDTQYF; DNA: TGTGCCAGCAGCTCTAGAGATACGCAGTATTTT; V: TRBV11-2; length: 11; size: NA; J: TRBJ2-3; D: NA
CDR3: CASSWRGNEQFF; DNA: TGCGCCAGCAGCTGGAGGGGAAATGAGCAGTTCTTC; V: TRBV5-1; length: 12; size: NA; J: TRBJ2-1; D: NA
CDR3: CASSSPPAKNIQYF; DNA: TGTGCCAGCAGTTCCCCCCCAGCCAAAAACATTCAGTACTTC; V: TRBV6-5; length: 14; size: few; J: TRBJ2-4; D: NA